This T cell receptor beta chain was documented in a study of identical twins (dated by TCRdb to about 2016). Regarding the study in general: The study deep-sequenced TCR alpha and beta repertoires from monozygotic twins, unrelated adults of various ages and cord blood to test whether fetal clonotypes persist. Replicate twin experiments were performed at different times using different library preparation protocols to rule out contamination.

Germline trimming amounts to 6 bases on V and 6 bases on J, with 9 as the count of junction bases outside the gene matches. CDR1 is given as SNHLY and CDR2 as FYNNEI, both from the germline V gene. From its cysteine to its phenylalanine, the CDR3 spans 15 amino acids. The DNA shown is the 45-base CDR3, in frame from base 1. Of note for this clonotype: Its target antigen remains unknown. Base-call qualities are not available, and no considerably larger clone is one nucleotide away.

The investigation overall reported the following: In beta out-of-frame sequences, excess twin sharing was weaker, because having fewer shared sequences lowered the signal-to-noise ratio. Zero-insertion analyses could be partly confounded by invariant T cells such as MAIT and iNKT, although diverse VJ usage argued against such confounding for most clonotypes. Recombination models systematically underestimated out-of-frame TCR alpha sharing in monozygotic twins but agreed with sharing between unrelated individuals. Because the same donors could not be followed over many years, the conclusions depended on cross-sectional statistical analysis. Abundant cord blood beta clonotypes had fewer insertions, young adult naive repertoires showed a similar but weaker trend, and memory repertoires showed no such trend. Out-of-frame TCR alpha sequences shared between twins showed an excess of low generation-probability sequences compared with coincidental sharing between unrelated individuals.

The library was produced with 5' RACE. Instrument used: Illumina HiSeq 2000. A universal primer binding site was added through template switching, and the final cDNA carried a unique molecular identifier so that TCR cDNA molecules could be counted accurately. First-strand cDNA for TCR alpha and beta chains was synthesized from specific primers in the conserved constant-segment region. Each cDNA library was double barcoded, with a SMART-Mk sample barcode plus Illumina barcodes, to control for contamination. TruSeq adapter sequences and Illumina sample barcodes were added in two successive PCR steps. The TCR alpha and beta cDNA libraries were sequenced on the Illumina HiSeq platform using custom primers. Processing in the source paper ran as follows. Raw reads were processed with MiGEC to extract unique molecular identifiers, and MiXCR was used to determine CDR3 positions. For each individual, recombination models were inferred using an EM algorithm with the repgenHMM and IGoR tools. The tcR package in R was used for shared clonotype analysis, with sharing normalized by the product of cloneset sizes. Out-of-frame nonproductive sequences were analyzed to study raw recombination free of thymic and clonal selection effects. TCRdb passed the public sequencing reads through fastp at Q25 and MiXCR, retaining productive beta sequences. Rows with a matching CDR3 protein are joined into one entry that keeps the most common DNA and genes. These V and J calls are TCRdb output, not the study's own analysis. The sample contains 280,000 or so distinct CDR3 sequences, 8% to 9% of them found a single time. Around 2.1% of the sample lies in the top ten.

Every donor in the study was a healthy Caucasian. Three pairs of female monozygotic twins, all aged about 18 to 30 years, were included in the twin cohort. Using Miltenyi CD45RO+ enrichment and human naive T-cell isolation kits, memory (CD45RO+) and naive T cells were isolated from PBMC. The same sample was also used in a study of yellow fever vaccine responses in identical twins. As the second paper documents: The authors reported that the T cell response to vaccination in identical twins appeared partly convergent and partly personalized. In identical twins, the study followed T cell clones that responded to the vaccine with precision.

This chain is built from TRBV2 and TRBJ2-1; TRBD2 fits 9 bases in the junction. What was sequenced was memory (CD45RO+) T cells sorted from blood. This sample's cell subset or site label indicates: CD45RO+ enriched T cells. This TCR was recovered from a woman aged 18-35 years in good health. The DNA sequence is given as TGTGCCAGCAGCCCGGCACTAGCGGGTGGCAATGAGCAGTTCTTC. This translates into CASSPALAGGNEQFF. The full variable domain, completed from the reference TRBV2 and TRBJ2-1 proteins outside the CDR3, reads EPEVTQTPSHQVTQMGQEVILRCVPISNHLYFYWYRQILGQKVEFLVSFYNNEISEKSEIFDDQFSVERPDGSNFTLKIRSTKLEDSAMYFCASSPALAGGNEQFFGPGTRLTVL.